The clone carrying this TCR beta chain was seen more than once but under ten times. What it recognizes is unknown. Germline CDR1 and CDR2: MGHRA and YSYEKL. This CDR3 contains 17 residues. Trimming stripped 0 bases from V and 8 bases from J, with 20 bases between. The sample comes from a study of post-analysis software for immune sequencing data. Study-level information: As for disease course, relapsing-remitting, secondary progressive and progressive-relapsing multiple sclerosis were all included. Whole-study results and caveats: Samples from one preparation batch, clustered by F measure, grouped strongly together. In patients, 4 to 6 TRBV segments were more frequent than in controls, with TRBV5-6, TRBV5-1 and TRBV20-1 among them. Multiple sclerosis patients showed significantly lower normalized Chao1 diversity than controls did.

The authors incorporated unique molecular identifiers into the TCR beta cDNA libraries. From approximately 0.95 to 9.8 million T cells, about 500,000 cDNA molecules were obtained. TCRdb ran MiXCR on the PCR reads and lists one entry per CDR3 protein. Of 380,000 or so distinct CDR3 sequences detected, 30% to 45% appear once; the ten largest clones hold 13%. This sequence was found in a girl aged 5-17 years with multiple sclerosis. The sample was blood. The chain has TRBV4-1 and TRBJ1-5; TRBD1 is a possible D gene (5 bases). CDR3 amino acids: CASSQDPIPTDRKPQHF. The CDR3 region has the DNA TGCGCCAGCAGCCAAGATCCCATCCCGACAGACAGAAAGCCCCAGCATTTT.